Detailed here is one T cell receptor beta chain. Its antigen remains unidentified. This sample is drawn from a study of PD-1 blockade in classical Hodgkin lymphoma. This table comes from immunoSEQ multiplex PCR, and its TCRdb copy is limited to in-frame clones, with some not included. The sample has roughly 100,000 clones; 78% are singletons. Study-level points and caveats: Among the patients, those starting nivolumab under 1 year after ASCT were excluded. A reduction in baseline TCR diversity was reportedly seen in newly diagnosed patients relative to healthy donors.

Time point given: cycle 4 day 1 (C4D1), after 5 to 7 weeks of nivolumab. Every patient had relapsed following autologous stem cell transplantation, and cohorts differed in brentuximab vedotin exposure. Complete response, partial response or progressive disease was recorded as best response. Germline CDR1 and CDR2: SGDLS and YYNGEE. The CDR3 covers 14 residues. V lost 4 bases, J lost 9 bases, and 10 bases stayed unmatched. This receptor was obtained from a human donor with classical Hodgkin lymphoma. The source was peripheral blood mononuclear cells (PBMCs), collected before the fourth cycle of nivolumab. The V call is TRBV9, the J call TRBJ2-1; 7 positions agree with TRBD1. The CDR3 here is CASSPTTGLGEQFF. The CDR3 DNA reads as TGTGCCAGCAGCCCAACGACAGGGTTAGGTGAGCAGTTCTTC.